These 21 T cell receptor beta chains share one sample of origin, sequenced in a study of blood T cell repertoires in COVID-19. The assay was immunoSEQ multiplex PCR, and TCRdb's table has in-frame clones only and misses some. The top ten hold almost 9.5% of the sample, which has a few hundred thousand clones, roughly nine tenths seen once. The sequenced sample consisted of PBMCs or T cells enriched from blood (not recorded which). The source is a woman in her twenties or thirties who had recovered from COVID-19.

J is TRBJ1-4 and V is TRBV18; no clear D. V shed 0 bases and J shed 7 bases, with 6 bases lying between them. Per the germline V gene, CDR1 is KGHSH and CDR2 is LQKENI. The CDR3 is 13 amino acids. In DNA form, the CDR3 reads TGTGCCAGCTCACCACCCACCGGTGAAAAACTGTTTTTT. Translated, it gives CASSPPTGEKLFF.

The chain has TRBV5-4 and TRBJ2-5; 8 bases are a match to TRBD2. Looked up from germline, CDR1 is SGHNT and CDR2 is YYREEE (reference sequence). This CDR3 has 15 amino acids. The V and J ends lost 4 bases and 1 base, in that order; junction bases with no gene match: 6. This chain's CDR3 is CASSPLAGTQETQYF. DNA of the CDR3: TGTGCCAGCAGCCCGTTAGCGGGGACCCAAGAGACCCAGTACTTC.

The rearrangement links TRBV12-3 or TRBV12-4 to TRBJ1-1; weak D call: TRBD1 (5 bases). V was trimmed by 7 bases and J by 9 bases, leaving 15 bases between them. The CDR3 spans 12 residues. CDR3 nucleotides: TGTGCCAGCAACCTCGGCCGGGGGAAAGCTTTCTTT. Its protein product is CASNLGRGKAFF.

The sample holds one count of this clone. The chain employs TRBV5-4 and TRBJ1-4; 7 positions agree with TRBD1. The J segment lost 8 bases and the V segment lost 0 bases, leaving 1 base of the junction unmatched. Looked up from germline, CDR1 is SGHNT and CDR2 is YYREEE (reference sequence). This CDR3 comprises 13 residues. The CDR3 region is CASSLDRGEKLFF. As DNA, the CDR3 is TGTGCCAGCAGCTTGGACAGGGGAGAAAAACTGTTTTTT.

The chain is built from TRBV19 and TRBJ2-3, with D tentatively TRBD1 (6 bases). Germline V CDR1 and CDR2: LNHDA, SQIVND (reference sequence). Trimming stripped 10 bases from V and 6 bases from J, with 14 bases between. The CDR3 sequence is 12 residues long. CDR3 amino acids: CATRAGADTQYF. The CDR3 nucleotides are TGTGCCACCCGGGCAGGGGCCGATACGCAGTATTTT.

V and J are TRBV10-3 and TRBJ1-3; possibly TRBD1 for D (6 bases). This CDR3 comprises 15 residues. Trimming removed 11 bases from V and 0 bases from J, with 17 bases in between. Looked up from germline, CDR1 is ENHRY and CDR2 is SYGVKD. The CDR3 sequence is CAAYRDKSSGNTIYF. CDR3 in DNA: TGTGCCGCATACCGGGACAAGAGCTCTGGAAACACCATATATTTT.

The chain combines TRBV2 with TRBJ2-2, with D hard to call. Germline values: CDR1 SNHLY, CDR2 FYNNEI. V shed 7 bases and J shed 1 base, with 10 bases lying between them. CDR3 length: 14 amino acids. This chain's CDR3 is CASTQLGNTGELFF. DNA of the CDR3: TGTGCCAGCACCCAACTCGGGAACACCGGGGAGCTGTTTTTT.

The chain has TRBV29-1 and TRBJ2-2; 9 bases are shared with TRBD2. The CDR3 contains 15 residues. Losses at the gene ends were 3 bases for V and 7 bases for J; bases not matched to a gene: 9. CDR1 SQVTM and CDR2 ANQGSEA come from the germline V gene. DNA for the CDR3: TGCAGCGTTGAGGCTAGCGGGACCCCATACGGGGAGCTGTTTTTT. Residues: CSVEASGTPYGELFF.

The chain carries TRBV19 and TRBJ2-1, with 9 positions matching TRBD2. J was trimmed by 10 bases and V by 6 bases; bases with no gene match: 19. The length of the CDR3 is 17 residues. CDR1 and CDR2 from the germline V gene are LNHDA and SQIVND (reference sequence). As DNA, the CDR3 is TGTGCCAGTAGCGTTCTAGTTGGGCCTAGCGGGAAGCGGGAGCAGTTCTTC. Encoded protein: CASSVLVGPSGKREQFF.

The chain joins TRBV30 to TRBJ2-2; tentatively, D is TRBD1 (5 bases). Germline assignment: CDR1 GTSNPN and CDR2 SVGIG (reference sequence). V was clipped by 4 bases and J by 1 base, with 10 bases between them. The CDR3 loop spans 14 amino acids. CDR3 residues: CAWNTDMNTGELFF. Here the CDR3 DNA reads TGTGCCTGGAACACGGACATGAACACCGGGGAGCTGTTTTTT. The full variable domain, with the rest looked up from reference TRBV30 and TRBJ2-2, is SQTIHQWPATLVQPVGSPLSLECTVEGTSNPNLYWYRQAAGRGLQLLFYSVGIGQISSEVPQNLSASRPQDRQFILSSKKLLLSDSGFYLCAWNTDMNTGELFFGEGSRLTVL.

The chain is built from TRBV29-1 and TRBJ1-2; TRBD1 agrees at 8 bases. The germline CDR1 and CDR2 sequences are SQVTM and ANQGSEA. The CDR3 has 13 amino acids. After removal of 0 bases from V and 4 bases from J, the junction contained 1 base not matched to a gene. The DNA for the CDR3 is TGCAGCGTTGAAGACAGGGGGCTCTATGGCTACACCTTC. It is translated as CSVEDRGLYGYTF.

The rearrangement links TRBV5-1 to TRBJ1-5; D call uncertain. Trimming shortened V by 4 bases and J by 8 bases, and 13 bases separated the two germline ends. The CDR3 sequence is 13 residues long. CDR1 is SGHRS and CDR2 is YFSETQ in the germline V gene. The CDR3 sequence is CASSSIEGEPQHF. The DNA of the CDR3 is TGCGCCAGCAGCAGCATAGAGGGTGAGCCCCAGCATTTT.

The chain is built from TRBV7-3 and TRBJ2-1, with a possible D match to TRBD2 (6 bases). This CDR3 is 13 amino acids long. V lost 5 bases and J 7 bases, leaving 12 bases between the germline ends. Looked up from germline, CDR1 is SGHTA and CDR2 is FQGTGA. For the CDR3, the DNA is TGTGCCAGCAGCCCTCCGGACTATAATGAGCAGTTCTTC. The encoded protein is CASSPPDYNEQFF.

The rearrangement joins TRBV27 to TRBJ1-1; a possible D gene is TRBD1 (5 bases). Germline values: CDR1 MNHEY, CDR2 SMNVEV (reference sequence). The CDR3 consists of 14 residues. V shed 5 bases and J shed 1 base, with 11 bases lying between them. The CDR3 loop reads CASSTRGRNTEAFF. In DNA form, the CDR3 reads TGTGCCAGCAGTACCCGGGGGAGGAACACTGAAGCTTTCTTT.

The rearrangement links TRBV15 to TRBJ2-5; tentative D call: TRBD2 (6 bases). V lost 11 bases to trimming and J lost 1 base, with 20 bases between them. Germline V gives CDR1 LNHNV, CDR2 YYDKDF (reference sequence). This CDR3 comprises 15 residues. This CDR3 is CASTSRAGRQETQYF. As DNA, the CDR3 is TGTGCCTCCACGTCCAGGGCGGGACGCCAAGAGACCCAGTACTTC.

The J gene is TRBJ1-5, the V gene TRBV27; TRBD1 matches at 8 bases. Trimming cost V 5 bases and J 6 bases; bases outside gene matches: 9. Germline loops: CDR1 MNHEY, CDR2 SMNVEV (reference sequence). The length of the CDR3 is 15 residues. Here the CDR3 reads CASSLTGGTTQPQHF. CDR3 DNA: TGTGCCAGCAGTCTCACAGGGGGAACGACTCAGCCCCAGCATTTT.

CDR3 loop: CASSFQGAWDEQYF. In DNA, the CDR3 is TGTGCCAGCAGCTTCCAGGGGGCGTGGGACGAGCAGTACTTC. The rearrangement uses TRBV5-5 and TRBJ2-7, with 8 bases aligning to TRBD1. The CDR3 spans 14 residues. CDR1 and CDR2 from the germline V gene are SGHKS and YYEKEE (reference sequence). Trimming removed 2 bases from V and 5 bases from J; junction bases left unmatched: 6.

The rearrangement links TRBV6-6 to TRBJ2-7, with 9 bases that match TRBD1. Unmatched junction bases numbered 10, after V lost 5 bases and J lost 5 bases. This CDR3 comprises 15 residues. Germline CDR1 reads MNHNY; CDR2 reads SVGAGI (reference sequence). The CDR3 DNA is TGTGCCAGCAGTCCGTACGGACAGGGGATACACGAGCAGTACTTC. Translating it yields CASSPYGQGIHEQYF.

The rearrangement links TRBV27 to TRBJ2-1; 9 bases match TRBD2. This CDR3 spans 17 amino acids. Germline V gene data show CDR1 as MNHEY and CDR2 as SMNVEV (reference sequence). With V trimmed by 5 bases and J by 2 bases, 10 bases remained unmatched. The CDR3 DNA sequence: TGTGCCAGCAGTACCCTGGAGGCTAGCGGGACCTACAATGAGCAGTTCTTC. This encodes CASSTLEASGTYNEQFF.

V is TRBV11-2 and J is TRBJ2-7; weak D call: TRBD2 (7 bases). From germline, CDR1 is SGHAT and CDR2 FQNNGV. Trimming left V 5 bases short and J 3 bases short, with 17 bases between. The CDR3 has 15 residues. CDR3 in DNA: TGTGCCAGCAGCCAAACAGGGAGGGGAAACTACGAGCAGTACTTC. This gives the protein CASSQTGRGNYEQYF. Full variable domain (remainder filled in from reference TRBV11-2 and TRBJ2-7): EAGVAQSPRYKIIEKRQSVAFWCNPISGHATLYWYQQILGQGPKLLIQFQNNGVVDDSQLPKDRFSAERLKGVDSTLKIQPAKLEDSAVYLCASSQTGRGNYEQYFGPGTRLTVT.

In this sample, this clone turned up a few times. V usage is TRBV4-2 and J usage is TRBJ1-5; D uncertain. The CDR3 length is 13 residues. V shed 0 bases and J shed 4 bases, with 4 bases lying between them. The germline V gene has CDR1 LGHNA and CDR2 YNFKEQ. CDR3 in amino acids: CASSQDRNQPQHF. The CDR3 coding sequence is TGTGCCAGCAGCCAAGACAGGAATCAGCCCCAGCATTTT.